Sequencing of this T cell receptor (beta chain) was carried out in a study of T cells of healthy individuals. This clonotype showed up many times. TCRdb re-analysed the 5' RACE reads in MiXCR, keeping a single row per CDR3 protein. The sample consists of about 53,000 distinct CDR3 sequences, roughly 14% of them appearing once. The CDR3 sequence is 14 residues long. Germline CDR1 is SNHLY and CDR2 is FYNNEI. The ends were cut back, 4 bases at V and 2 bases at J, with 10 bases in the middle. The TCR originated in a human donor in good health. V and J are TRBV2 and TRBJ2-3; unclear D gene. CDR3 sequence reads: CASSVRTTTDTQYF. The CDR3 coding sequence is TGTGCCAGCAGTGTTAGGACGACCACAGATACGCAGTATTTT.